These T cell receptor beta chains were read from a single sample in a study of a mutant IDH1 vaccine in newly diagnosed glioma. The assay was immunoSEQ multiplex PCR, and TCRdb's table has in-frame clones only and misses some. Among approximately 70,000 clones, approximately 80% were seen once, and the ten largest hold about 14%. These receptors' antigens are unknown. The source was PBMCs, collected from a glioma patient whose treatment included an IDH1 peptide vaccine. These receptors all come from a man younger than 35 with glioma. CDR3s include the opening cysteine and the closing phenylalanine or tryptophan. The D gene is left open where the match is weak. Only some rows state a clone size, as once, few, many or a class for expanded clones.

clone size: .; CDR3 length: 15; J gene: TRBJ2-2; D gene: .; V gene: TRBV9; CDR3 protein: CASSVVTGNTGELFF; CDR3 DNA: TGTGCCAGCAGCGTAGTAACAGGGAACACCGGGGAGCTGTTTTTT
clone size: .; CDR3 length: 17; J gene: TRBJ1-2; D gene: TRBD1; V gene: TRBV30; CDR3 protein: CAWSEGTGAVDSDGYTF; CDR3 DNA: TGTGCCTGGAGTGAAGGGACAGGGGCCGTCGATTCGGATGGCTACACCTTC
clone size: .; CDR3 length: 12; J gene: TRBJ1-2; D gene: .; V gene: TRBV2; CDR3 protein: CASYTGTYGYTF; CDR3 DNA: TGTGCCAGCTATACAGGGACCTATGGCTACACCTTC
clone size: .; CDR3 length: 15; J gene: TRBJ1-1; D gene: .; V gene: TRBV6-5; CDR3 protein: CASSPTRAGIKEAFF; CDR3 DNA: TGTGCCAGCAGCCCCACCAGGGCGGGGATAAAAGAAGCTTTCTTT
clone size: .; CDR3 length: 16; J gene: TRBJ2-5; D gene: .; V gene: TRBV6-6; CDR3 protein: CASSSPGREGFKTQYF; CDR3 DNA: TGTGCCAGCAGTTCCCCCGGGCGGGAAGGGTTCAAGACCCAGTACTTC
clone size: .; CDR3 length: 13; J gene: TRBJ1-2; D gene: TRBD1; V gene: TRBV30; CDR3 protein: CAWSVQGRRGYTF; CDR3 DNA: TGTGCCTGGAGTGTACAGGGGCGGCGCGGCTACACCTTC
clone size: .; CDR3 length: 15; J gene: TRBJ1-1; D gene: TRBD1; V gene: TRBV6-5; CDR3 protein: CASSPSTGVNTEAFF; CDR3 DNA: TGTGCCAGCAGTCCCTCGACAGGGGTGAACACTGAAGCTTTCTTT
clone size: .; CDR3 length: 13; J gene: TRBJ2-7; D gene: .; V gene: TRBV5-1; CDR3 protein: CASSQGPIIEQYF; CDR3 DNA: TGCGCCAGCAGTCAAGGTCCTATCATCGAGCAGTACTTC
clone size: once; CDR3 length: 17; J gene: TRBJ1-2; D gene: .; V gene: TRBV4-3; CDR3 protein: CASSQDQRGLANYGYTF; CDR3 DNA: TGCGCCAGCAGCCAAGATCAGCGGGGCCTAGCTAACTATGGCTACACCTTC
clone size: .; CDR3 length: 15; J gene: TRBJ1-2; D gene: TRBD1; V gene: TRBV5-1; CDR3 protein: CASRGDSVANYGYTF; CDR3 DNA: TGCGCCAGCAGGGGGGACAGCGTAGCTAACTATGGCTACACCTTC
clone size: .; CDR3 length: 15; J gene: TRBJ2-5; D gene: TRBD1; V gene: TRBV5-6; CDR3 protein: CASSSVPGQQETQYF; CDR3 DNA: TGTGCCAGCAGCTCCGTTCCGGGACAGCAAGAGACCCAGTACTTC
clone size: .; CDR3 length: 14; J gene: TRBJ1-4; D gene: .; V gene: TRBV5-6; CDR3 protein: CASSLTHPKEKLFF; CDR3 DNA: TGTGCCAGCAGCTTGACTCACCCAAAAGAAAAACTGTTTTTT
clone size: .; CDR3 length: 12; J gene: TRBJ1-2; D gene: .; V gene: TRBV6-6; CDR3 protein: CASRSGARGYTF; CDR3 DNA: TGTGCCAGCAGATCAGGGGCCAGGGGCTACACCTTC
clone size: .; CDR3 length: 13; J gene: TRBJ1-3; D gene: .; V gene: TRBV5-1; CDR3 protein: CASSSESGNTIYF; CDR3 DNA: TGCGCCAGCAGCTCCGAATCTGGAAACACCATATATTTT
clone size: .; CDR3 length: 14; J gene: TRBJ2-1; D gene: TRBD1; V gene: TRBV6-5; CDR3 protein: CASSKDRGNNEQFF; CDR3 DNA: TGTGCCAGCAGTAAGGACAGGGGAAACAATGAGCAGTTCTTC
clone size: .; CDR3 length: 15; J gene: TRBJ1-5; D gene: .; V gene: TRBV6-1; CDR3 protein: CASREGDLGNQPQHF; CDR3 DNA: TGTGCCAGCAGAGAAGGAGACTTGGGCAATCAGCCCCAGCATTTT
clone size: .; CDR3 length: 15; J gene: TRBJ1-5; D gene: TRBD1; V gene: TRBV4-2; CDR3 protein: CASSPRFDRGQPQHF; CDR3 DNA: TGTGCCAGCAGCCCCAGATTCGACAGGGGACAGCCCCAGCATTTT
clone size: .; CDR3 length: 15; J gene: TRBJ2-1; D gene: .; V gene: TRBV7-2; CDR3 protein: CASSLEGYSYNEQFF; CDR3 DNA: TGTGCCAGCAGCTTAGAGGGCTACTCCTACAATGAGCAGTTCTTC
clone size: .; CDR3 length: 14; J gene: TRBJ1-1; D gene: .; V gene: TRBV6-5; CDR3 protein: CASSYEGDSTEAFF; CDR3 DNA: TGTGCCAGCAGTTACGAAGGGGATTCCACTGAAGCTTTCTTT
clone size: .; CDR3 length: 15; J gene: TRBJ2-7; D gene: .; V gene: TRBV28; CDR3 protein: CASTSPGSAIYEQYF; CDR3 DNA: TGTGCCAGCACCTCTCCCGGGAGTGCCATCTACGAGCAGTACTTC
clone size: .; CDR3 length: 14; J gene: TRBJ1-2; D gene: .; V gene: TRBV5-6; CDR3 protein: CASSYGTANYGYTF; CDR3 DNA: TGTGCCAGCAGTTACGGGACGGCGAACTATGGCTACACCTTC
clone size: .; CDR3 length: 13; J gene: TRBJ2-3; D gene: .; V gene: TRBV25-1; CDR3 protein: CASSKPGTDTQYF; CDR3 DNA: TGTGCCAGCAGTAAACCGGGGACAGATACGCAGTATTTT
clone size: .; CDR3 length: 13; J gene: TRBJ1-3; D gene: .; V gene: TRBV7-8; CDR3 protein: CASSGGDSFTIYF; CDR3 DNA: TGTGCCAGCTCGGGGGGGGATTCTTTCACCATATATTTT
clone size: once; CDR3 length: 13; J gene: TRBJ2-3; D gene: .; V gene: TRBV5-8; CDR3 protein: CASSLGLEVTQYF; CDR3 DNA: TGTGCCAGCAGCTTGGGACTAGAAGTTACGCAGTATTTT
clone size: .; CDR3 length: 15; J gene: TRBJ2-2; D gene: TRBD1; V gene: TRBV18; CDR3 protein: CASSTGTGGTGELFF; CDR3 DNA: TGTGCCAGCTCTACCGGGACAGGAGGCACCGGGGAGCTGTTTTTT
clone size: few; CDR3 length: 15; J gene: TRBJ1-6; D gene: .; V gene: TRBV5-6; CDR3 protein: CASSLLTRRDSPLHF; CDR3 DNA: TGTGCCAGCAGCTTATTGACTAGACGTGATTCACCCCTCCACTTT
clone size: .; CDR3 length: 16; J gene: TRBJ2-7; D gene: .; V gene: TRBV5-6; CDR3 protein: CASSRTVGLHSYEQYF; CDR3 DNA: TGTGCCAGCAGCCGCACTGTCGGCTTACACTCCTACGAGCAGTACTTC
clone size: .; CDR3 length: 17; J gene: TRBJ1-2; D gene: .; V gene: TRBV7-8; CDR3 protein: CASSLSTGGFGNYGYTF; CDR3 DNA: TGTGCCAGCAGCTTATCGACAGGAGGGTTCGGTAACTATGGCTACACCTTC
clone size: .; CDR3 length: 13; J gene: TRBJ2-5; D gene: TRBD1; V gene: TRBV19; CDR3 protein: CATRDRGEETQYF; CDR3 DNA: TGTGCCACCCGGGACAGGGGAGAAGAGACCCAGTACTTC
clone size: .; CDR3 length: 14; J gene: TRBJ2-5; D gene: .; V gene: TRBV18; CDR3 protein: CASSPRQTQETQYF; CDR3 DNA: TGTGCCAGCTCACCTCGACAGACACAAGAGACCCAGTACTTC
clone size: .; CDR3 length: 11; J gene: TRBJ2-1; D gene: .; V gene: TRBV27; CDR3 protein: CASSFLNEQFF; CDR3 DNA: TGTGCCAGCAGTTTTTTGAATGAGCAGTTCTTC
clone size: .; CDR3 length: 15; J gene: TRBJ2-2; D gene: .; V gene: TRBV5-5; CDR3 protein: CASSLLGVPPGELFF; CDR3 DNA: TGTGCCAGCAGCTTGCTGGGGGTTCCACCCGGGGAGCTGTTTTTT
clone size: .; CDR3 length: 13; J gene: TRBJ1-4; D gene: .; V gene: TRBV18; CDR3 protein: CASSPGVGEKLFF; CDR3 DNA: TGTGCCAGCTCACCAGGGGTTGGAGAAAAACTGTTTTTT
clone size: .; CDR3 length: 13; J gene: TRBJ1-1; D gene: .; V gene: TRBV15; CDR3 protein: CATSRDGHTEAFF; CDR3 DNA: TGTGCCACCAGCAGAGATGGGCACACTGAAGCTTTCTTT
clone size: .; CDR3 length: 15; J gene: TRBJ1-1; D gene: TRBD1; V gene: TRBV4-3; CDR3 protein: CASSQEDRVNTEAFF; CDR3 DNA: TGCGCCAGCAGCCAAGAAGACAGGGTGAACACTGAAGCTTTCTTT
clone size: .; CDR3 length: 16; J gene: TRBJ2-3; D gene: .; V gene: TRBV5-6; CDR3 protein: CASSFDMGTRTDTQYF; CDR3 DNA: TGTGCCAGCAGCTTTGATATGGGGACCCGCACAGATACGCAGTATTTT
clone size: .; CDR3 length: 15; J gene: TRBJ1-4; D gene: .; V gene: TRBV6-1; CDR3 protein: CASSDNGRPGEKLFF; CDR3 DNA: TGTGCCAGCAGTGACAACGGGCGCCCGGGGGAAAAACTGTTTTTT
clone size: .; CDR3 length: 13; J gene: TRBJ2-7; D gene: TRBD1; V gene: TRBV30; CDR3 protein: CAWTLGQGSEQYF; CDR3 DNA: TGTGCCTGGACCTTAGGACAGGGGTCCGAGCAGTACTTC
clone size: .; CDR3 length: 11; J gene: TRBJ1-1; D gene: .; V gene: TRBV10-3; CDR3 protein: CAISDWWGAFF; CDR3 DNA: TGTGCCATCAGTGATTGGTGGGGAGCTTTCTTT
clone size: .; CDR3 length: 14; J gene: TRBJ1-2; D gene: TRBD1; V gene: TRBV7-6; CDR3 protein: CASSPRGTDYGYTF; CDR3 DNA: TGTGCCAGCAGCCCACGAGGGACAGACTATGGCTACACCTTC
clone size: .; CDR3 length: 13; J gene: TRBJ2-7; D gene: TRBD2; V gene: TRBV7-9; CDR3 protein: CAAVASGTYEQYF; CDR3 DNA: TGTGCCGCTGTGGCTAGCGGTACCTACGAGCAGTACTTC